A single sample gave rise to the 22 T cell receptor beta chains below, sequenced in a study of blood T cell repertoires in COVID-19. The method was immunoSEQ multiplex PCR; TCRdb's version includes in-frame clones alone and lacks a portion of them. This table has about 380,000 clones, nearly 90% appearing once. Material for sequencing was peripheral blood. Receptors were obtained from a man in his late teens or twenties with active or convalescent COVID-19.

Remarks on this clone: Within the sample, other DNA sequences also encode this same CDR3. J is TRBJ2-7 and V is TRBV27; D is undetermined. There are 12 residues in the CDR3. Germline CDR1 and CDR2: MNHEY and SMNVEV (reference sequence). V lost 4 bases to trimming and J lost 0 bases, with 4 bases between them. This chain's CDR3 is CASSSSSYEQYF. CDR3 in DNA: TGTGCCAGCAGTTCCTCCTCCTACGAGCAGTACTTC.

This clone was counted once. The chain recombines TRBV6-2 or TRBV6-3 with TRBJ2-1, with 12 bases identical to TRBD2. CDR3 length: 17 residues. Germline loops: CDR1 MNHEY, CDR2 SVGEGT. Trimming took 6 bases from V and 2 from J; bases not matched to a gene: 8. CDR3 nucleotides: TGTGCCAGCAGCCCACCGGGACTAGCGGGCCCCTACAATGAGCAGTTCTTC. Encoded protein: CASSPPGLAGPYNEQFF.

This chain joins TRBV5-4 and TRBJ2-7; 15 bases map to TRBD2. The trim removed 4 bases at V and 6 bases at J, leaving 8 bases unmatched. The CDR3 is made up of 16 amino acids. Germline-derived CDR1 and CDR2 are SGHNT and YYREEE (reference sequence). CDR3 DNA sequence: TGTGCCAGCAGCAAAGGGACTAGCGGGAGGTTCAGCGAGCAGTACTTC. It is translated as CASSKGTSGRFSEQYF.

The rearrangement joins TRBV7-9 to TRBJ2-3; the match to TRBD1 covers 8 bases. V gave up 5 bases and J gave up 2 bases; unmatched junction bases: 3. This CDR3 region has 14 residues. Germline-derived CDR1 and CDR2 are SEHNR and FQNEAQ (reference sequence). The CDR3 DNA reads as TGTGCCAGCAGCGGGACAGGAAACACAGATACGCAGTATTTT. It codes for CASSGTGNTDTQYF.

This sequence joins TRBV11-2 and TRBJ2-5, with TRBD2 as a possible D gene (5 bases). Germline CDR1 is SGHAT and CDR2 is FQNNGV. The CDR3 is 16 amino acids. Between the trimmed V and J ends, which lost 5 bases and 4 bases, there was a span of 20 bases. The CDR3 reads CASSDADYRWGETQYF. DNA of the CDR3: TGTGCCAGCAGCGACGCCGACTACCGTTGGGGAGAGACCCAGTACTTC. The full variable domain, with the rest looked up from reference TRBV11-2 and TRBJ2-5, is EAGVAQSPRYKIIEKRQSVAFWCNPISGHATLYWYQQILGQGPKLLIQFQNNGVVDDSQLPKDRFSAERLKGVDSTLKIQPAKLEDSAVYLCASSDADYRWGETQYFGPGTRLLVL.

This chain uses TRBV3-1 (or the pseudogene TRBV3-2) with TRBJ1-4; weak D call: TRBD1 (5 bases). The CDR3 covers 13 residues. V was clipped by 9 bases and J by 3 bases, with 11 bases between them. Germline V gene data show CDR1 as LGHDT and CDR2 as YNNKEL (reference sequence). This CDR3 is CASQGVANEKLFF. The CDR3 bases are TGTGCCAGTCAGGGTGTAGCTAATGAAAAACTGTTTTTT.

The V call is TRBV6-5, the J call TRBJ2-3; D remains unclear. Between the trimmed V and J ends, which lost 0 bases and 1 base, there was a span of 8 bases. CDR1 is MNHEY, CDR2 SVGAGI, per germline. CDR3 length: 15 residues. The CDR3 sequence: CASSYSTSRTDTQYF. DNA of the CDR3: TGTGCCAGCAGTTACTCGACATCGCGCACAGATACGCAGTATTTT.

The V gene is TRBV30, the J gene TRBJ1-3; D is unclear. The CDR3 is made up of 12 amino acids. The germline V gene has CDR1 GTSNPN and CDR2 SVGIG (reference sequence). Trimming shortened V by 2 bases and J by 9 bases, and 11 bases separated the two germline ends. CDR3 sequence (DNA): TGTGCCTGGAGTACCCAAGCAGGCACCATATATTTT. This encodes CAWSTQAGTIYF.

V and J are TRBV6-4 and TRBJ2-5, with 14 bases that match TRBD2. Germline trimming cut 3 bases from V and 4 bases from J; bases unmatched to any gene: 4. The CDR3 contains 16 residues. Per the germline V gene, CDR1 is MRHNA and CDR2 is SNTAGT. The CDR3, as DNA: TGTGCCAGCAGTGAAGGGACTAGCGGGGGCCTAGAGACCCAGTACTTC. Protein: CASSEGTSGGLETQYF.

The chain combines TRBV6-5 with TRBJ1-1; D gene uncertain. The CDR3 contains 15 residues. Per the germline V gene, CDR1 is MNHEY and CDR2 is SVGAGI. V lost 5 bases and J 3 bases, leaving 16 bases between the germline ends. The CDR3 DNA reads TGTGCCAGCAGTCCCGACCGGAGGGCGGACACTGAAGCTTTCTTT. Amino acids: CASSPDRRADTEAFF.

The V gene is TRBV28, the J gene TRBJ2-2; 7 nucleotides align to TRBD1. The V gene end was trimmed by 7 bases and the J gene end by 2 bases; junction bases not matched to a gene: 13. This CDR3 region has 17 residues. Germline V CDR1 and CDR2: MDHEN, SYDVKM. CDR3 bases: TGTGCCAGCAAAATACGACTCACAGGGGCTAACACCGGGGAGCTGTTTTTT. It translates to CASKIRLTGANTGELFF.

The genes are TRBV7-3 and TRBJ2-7; D may be TRBD1 (7 bases). The CDR3 runs 15 residues. V was shortened by 4 bases and J by 5 bases, with 18 bases between the two germline ends. Germline V gene data show CDR1 as SGHTA and CDR2 as FQGTGA. The CDR3 sequence is CASSSAGGGYDEQYF. CDR3 nucleotide sequence: TGTGCCAGCAGCTCGGCAGGGGGAGGCTACGACGAGCAGTACTTC.

The chain combines TRBV5-6 with TRBJ1-2; TRBD1 agrees at 9 bases. The CDR3 consists of 14 residues. After removal of 5 bases from V and 5 bases from J, the junction contained 7 bases not matched to a gene. CDR1 SGHDT and CDR2 YYEEEE come from the germline V gene. CDR3 sequence reads: CASSGTGPRYGYTF. For the CDR3, the DNA is TGTGCCAGCAGTGGGACAGGGCCTAGGTATGGCTACACCTTC.

This chain links TRBV29-1 with TRBJ2-3; tentative D call: TRBD2 (6 bases). This CDR3 region has 14 residues. Trimming took off 3 bases at V and 5 bases at J, with 15 bases between the two ends. CDR1 is SQVTM and CDR2 is ANQGSEA in the germline V gene. CDR3 coding DNA: TGCAGCGTTGAGGGCAAGGAGGGTAGAGATACGCAGTATTTT. As protein: CSVEGKEGRDTQYF.

This clone was recorded a few times. The chain carries TRBV28 and TRBJ1-5; D perhaps matches TRBD1 (6 bases). Looked up from germline, CDR1 is MDHEN and CDR2 is SYDVKM. Trimming stripped 2 bases from V and 7 bases from J, with 12 bases between. This CDR3 is built from 14 residues. CDR3 sequence reads: CASSLRGARQPQHF. For the CDR3, the DNA is TGTGCCAGCAGTTTACGGGGGGCAAGGCAGCCCCAGCATTTT.

This clone was counted once. This chain joins TRBV24-1 and TRBJ2-7, with 10 bases that match TRBD1. Germline-derived CDR1 and CDR2 are KGHDR and SFDVKD. The length of the CDR3 is 14 residues. The V gene end was trimmed by 9 bases and the J gene end by 4 bases; junction bases not matched to a gene: 8. The CDR3 DNA is TGTGCCACCGACGCGGGGACAGGGGCATACGAGCAGTACTTC. Translation gives CATDAGTGAYEQYF.

The V call is TRBV15, the J call TRBJ1-1; D not certain. V was cut by 0 bases and J by 2 bases, with 22 bases left in between. This CDR3 is built from 19 residues. Germline-derived CDR1 and CDR2 are LNHNV and YYDKDF (reference sequence). CDR3 residues: CATSRDFVAGGFGNTEAFF. In DNA, the CDR3 is TGTGCCACCAGCAGAGATTTCGTTGCGGGAGGATTCGGCAACACTGAAGCTTTCTTT.

V gene TRBV28 combines with J gene TRBJ1-1, with D tentatively TRBD1 (5 bases). The CDR3 is made up of 14 amino acids. The V end was cut by 6 bases, the J end by 1 base, with 12 bases between. From germline, CDR1 is MDHEN and CDR2 SYDVKM. The CDR3 loop is CASRVQERNTEAFF. The CDR3 region has the DNA TGTGCCAGCAGGGTACAGGAAAGGAACACTGAAGCTTTCTTT.

This sequence joins TRBV7-3 and TRBJ2-2, with 7 bases identical to TRBD2. The CDR3 is 16 residues long. Trimming removed 1 base from V and 4 bases from J; junction bases left unmatched: 6. Germline CDR1 SGHTA, CDR2 FQGTGA. CDR3 sequence reads: CASSLNGGSSTGELFF. DNA of the CDR3: TGTGCCAGCAGCTTAAATGGCGGGAGTAGCACCGGGGAGCTGTTTTTT.

The chain combines TRBV6-5 with TRBJ1-5, with 7 nucleotides matching TRBD1. The CDR3 loop spans 15 amino acids. CDR1 MNHEY and CDR2 SVGAGI come from the germline V gene. Unmatched junction bases numbered 9, after V lost 6 bases and J lost 4 bases. The CDR3, as DNA: TGTGCCAGCAGACTTATGGGACAGATAAATCAGCCCCAGCATTTT. This translates into CASRLMGQINQPQHF.

The gene calls are TRBV28 and TRBJ1-1; D is ambiguous. The V end lost 3 bases, the J end lost 14 bases, and 13 bases lay between the germline ends. Germline V gene sequence: CDR1 MDHEN, CDR2 SYDVKM. The CDR3 loop spans 11 amino acids. The DNA of the CDR3 is TGTGCCAGCAGTTTGGTGAACCGGGAATTCTTT. This sequence encodes CASSLVNREFF.

This clone has a handful of counts. J is TRBJ2-1 and V is TRBV4-2; D not certain. Trimming removed 4 bases from V and 4 bases from J, with 11 bases in between. The CDR3 extends over 14 amino acids. Germline CDR1 is LGHNA and CDR2 is YNFKEQ. CDR3 sequence (DNA): TGTGCCAGCAGCCCGAGGCGCTTATACAATGAGCAGTTCTTC. Its protein product is CASSPRRLYNEQFF.